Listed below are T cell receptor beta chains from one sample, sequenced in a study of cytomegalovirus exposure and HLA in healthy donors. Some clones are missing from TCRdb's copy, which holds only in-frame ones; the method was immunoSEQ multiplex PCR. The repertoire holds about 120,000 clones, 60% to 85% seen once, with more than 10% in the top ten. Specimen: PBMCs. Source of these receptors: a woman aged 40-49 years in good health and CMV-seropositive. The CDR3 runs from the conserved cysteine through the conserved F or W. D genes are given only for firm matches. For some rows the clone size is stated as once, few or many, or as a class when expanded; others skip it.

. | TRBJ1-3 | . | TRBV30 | TGTGCCTGGAGTACAGGCTCCTCTGGAAACACCATATATTTT | CAWSTGSSGNTIYF
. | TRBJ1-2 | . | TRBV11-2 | TGTGCCAGCAGCTTTGGGAGCGATCTTAACTATGGCTACACCTTC | CASSFGSDLNYGYTF
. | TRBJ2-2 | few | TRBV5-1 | TGCGCCAGCAGCTTGGCTGAGTCCGGGGAGCTGTTTTTT | CASSLAESGELFF
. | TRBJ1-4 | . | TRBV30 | TGTGCCTGGAGGGGACTGGCCGGACTTGAAAAACTGTTTTTT | CAWRGLAGLEKLFF
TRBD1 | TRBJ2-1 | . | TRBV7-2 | TGTGCCAGCAGCTCACCGGACAGGGTAAAGTTCTTC | CASSSPDRVKFF
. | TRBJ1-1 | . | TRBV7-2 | TGTGCCAGCAGCCGGAGTTGGACTGAAGCTTTCTTT | CASSRSWTEAFF
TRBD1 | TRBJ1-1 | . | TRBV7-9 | TGTGCCAGCAGCCCTGGGACAGGGGCTAATTTTGAAGCTTTCTTT | CASSPGTGANFEAFF
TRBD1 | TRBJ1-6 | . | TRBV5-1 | TGCGCCAGCAGCTTCTCAGGGGGCAGGACCAATTCACCCCTCCACTTT | CASSFSGGRTNSPLHF
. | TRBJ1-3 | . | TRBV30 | TGTGCCTGGAGTGTGGGCGCCTCTGGAAACACCATATATTTT | CAWSVGASGNTIYF
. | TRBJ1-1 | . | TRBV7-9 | TGTGCCAGCAGCCTATCTGCTGAAGCTTTCTTT | CASSLSAEAFF
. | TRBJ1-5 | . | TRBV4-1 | TGCGCCAGCAGCCAAGCTAGATTGGAGCCCCAGCATTTT | CASSQARLEPQHF
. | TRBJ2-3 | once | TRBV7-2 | TGTGCCAGCAGCCTGGGACAAATCTCTCTTAAAGATACGCAGTATTTT | CASSLGQISLKDTQYF
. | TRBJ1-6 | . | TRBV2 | TGTGCCAGCAGTGCGGACAGCGTTAATAATTCACCCCTCCACTTT | CASSADSVNNSPLHF
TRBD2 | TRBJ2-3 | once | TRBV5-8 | TGTGCCAGCAGCTTTGTAGCGGGGGGCCGTGCAGATACGCAGTATTTT | CASSFVAGGRADTQYF
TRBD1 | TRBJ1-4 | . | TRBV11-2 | TGTGCCAGCAGCCCGTGGACAGGGGGCGATGAAAAACTGTTTTTT | CASSPWTGGDEKLFF
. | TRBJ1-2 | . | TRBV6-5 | TGTGCCAGCTGGCGAGGGGACACCTATGGCTACACCTTC | CASWRGDTYGYTF
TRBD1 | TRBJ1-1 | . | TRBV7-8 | TGTGCCAGCAGCATTAGGACAGGCAGAATGTACACTGAAGCTTTCTTT | CASSIRTGRMYTEAFF
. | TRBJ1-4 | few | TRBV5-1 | TGCGCCAGCAGCTTGGGAGGTTATAATGAAAAACTGTTTTTT | CASSLGGYNEKLFF
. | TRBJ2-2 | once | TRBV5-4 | TGTGCCAGCAGCTTACCCCTCGGTTCCGGGGAGCTGTTTTTT | CASSLPLGSGELFF
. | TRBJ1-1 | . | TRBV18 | TGTGCCAGCTCACTCGAGGAGATTAACACTGAAGCTTTCTTT | CASSLEEINTEAFF
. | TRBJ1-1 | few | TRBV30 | TGTGCCTGGAGTGTACAGTCCACTGAAGCTTTCTTT | CAWSVQSTEAFF
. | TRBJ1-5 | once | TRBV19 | TGTGCCAGTAGCTCGACAGAAAATCAGCCCCAGCATTTT | CASSSTENQPQHF
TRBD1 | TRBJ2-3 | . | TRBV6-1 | TGTGCCAGCTGCCCCGGGACAGTAAGCACAGATACGCAGTATTTT | CASCPGTVSTDTQYF
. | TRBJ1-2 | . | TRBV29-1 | TGCAGCGTTGGAAGTCCGGGACATCTAGCTAACTTC | CSVGSPGHLANF
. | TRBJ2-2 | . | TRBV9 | TGTGCCAGCAGGCGACAGGGAGGCACCGGGGAGCTGTTTTTT | CASRRQGGTGELFF
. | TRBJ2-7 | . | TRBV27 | TGTGCCAGCAGTTTCGGCAGACTTTCCTACGAGCAGTACTTC | CASSFGRLSYEQYF
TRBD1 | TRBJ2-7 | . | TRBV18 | TGTGCCAGCTCAAGGACAGGGGACCACGAGCAGTACTTC | CASSRTGDHEQYF
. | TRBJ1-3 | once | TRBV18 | TGTGCCAGCTCACGACCTCTTGGCCGTCCTGGAAACACCATATATTTT | CASSRPLGRPGNTIYF
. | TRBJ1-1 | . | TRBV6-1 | TGTGCCAGCGCGTTTGGGCAGATGAACACTGAAGCTTTCTTT | CASAFGQMNTEAFF
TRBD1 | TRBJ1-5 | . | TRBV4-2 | TGTGCCAGCAGCCAAGATCGACAGGGGGATCAGCCCCAGCATTTT | CASSQDRQGDQPQHF
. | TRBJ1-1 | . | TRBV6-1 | TGTGCCAGCAGTGAACAGGGAGGGATGAACACTGAAGCTTTCTTT | CASSEQGGMNTEAFF
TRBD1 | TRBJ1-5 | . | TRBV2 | TGTGCCAGCCTCAATGACAGGGTGGGGGTTCAGCCCCAGCATTTT | CASLNDRVGVQPQHF
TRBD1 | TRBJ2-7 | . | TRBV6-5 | TGTGCCAGCGGCAGGGACAGGGGCGAGCAGTACTTC | CASGRDRGEQYF
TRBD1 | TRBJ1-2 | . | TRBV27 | TGTGCCAGCAGTACCCGGACAGGGACGTATGTTGGCTACACCTTC | CASSTRTGTYVGYTF
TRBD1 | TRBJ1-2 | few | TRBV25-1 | TGTGCCAGCAGTGCGCCCTGGACAGGATCCTATGGCTACACCTTC | CASSAPWTGSYGYTF
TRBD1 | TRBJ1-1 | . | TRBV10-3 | TGTGCCATCACGAGTTTGACAGGGGGCTATGGTGAAGCTTTCTTT | CAITSLTGGYGEAFF
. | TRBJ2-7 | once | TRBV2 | TGTGCCAGCATCTCGGTAGAAGGAGGCGAGCAGTACTTC | CASISVEGGEQYF
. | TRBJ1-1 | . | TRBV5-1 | TGCGCCAGCAGCAAAGAGGGGAGGGGTGGCACTGAAGCTTTCTTT | CASSKEGRGGTEAFF
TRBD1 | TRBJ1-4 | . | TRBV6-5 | TGTGCCAGCAGCTGGGCCGGGACAGGGGGTGAAAAACTGTTTTTT | CASSWAGTGGEKLFF
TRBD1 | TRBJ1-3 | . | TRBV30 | TGTGCCTGGGGGACAGGGGGAGACACCATATATTTT | CAWGTGGDTIYF
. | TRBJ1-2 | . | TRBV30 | TGTGCCTGGAATACCGGGACTCTAAGGGGCTATGGCTACACCTTC | CAWNTGTLRGYGYTF
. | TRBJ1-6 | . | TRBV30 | TGTGCCTGGGAGGGCAATAATTCACCCCTCCACTTT | CAWEGNNSPLHF
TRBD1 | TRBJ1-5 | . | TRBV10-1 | TGCGCCAGCACCGCCGGGACAGGACTAAATAGCAATCAGCCCCAGCATTTT | CASTAGTGLNSNQPQHF